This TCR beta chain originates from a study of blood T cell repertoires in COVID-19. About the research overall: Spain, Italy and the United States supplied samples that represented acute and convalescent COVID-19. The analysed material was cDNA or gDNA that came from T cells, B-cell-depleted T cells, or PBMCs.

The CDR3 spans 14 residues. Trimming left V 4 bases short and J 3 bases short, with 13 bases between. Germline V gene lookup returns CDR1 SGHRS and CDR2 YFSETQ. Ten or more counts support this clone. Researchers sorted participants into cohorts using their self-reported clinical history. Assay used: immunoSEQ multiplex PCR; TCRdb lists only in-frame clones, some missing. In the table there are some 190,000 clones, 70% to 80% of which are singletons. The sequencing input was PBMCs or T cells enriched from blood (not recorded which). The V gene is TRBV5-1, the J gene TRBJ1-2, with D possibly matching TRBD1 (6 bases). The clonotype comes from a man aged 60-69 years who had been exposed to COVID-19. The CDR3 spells CASSIGGWDYGYTF. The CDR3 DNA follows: TGCGCCAGCAGCATAGGGGGTTGGGACTATGGCTACACCTTC.